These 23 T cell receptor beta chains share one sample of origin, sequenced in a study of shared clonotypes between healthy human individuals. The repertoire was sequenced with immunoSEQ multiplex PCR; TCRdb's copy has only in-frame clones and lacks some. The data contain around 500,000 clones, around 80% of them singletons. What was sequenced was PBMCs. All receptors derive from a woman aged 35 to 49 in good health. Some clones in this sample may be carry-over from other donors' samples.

The CDR3 spells CASSFSGSGTDTQYF. CDR3 coding DNA: TGTGCCAGCAGTTTTTCGGGGTCTGGCACAGATACGCAGTATTTT. This chain connects TRBV28 to TRBJ2-3, with a tentative D call TRBD2 (5 bases). The CDR3 covers 15 residues. Germline-derived CDR1 and CDR2 are MDHEN and SYDVKM. Trimming took 3 bases from V and 1 from J, leaving 11 bases between them.

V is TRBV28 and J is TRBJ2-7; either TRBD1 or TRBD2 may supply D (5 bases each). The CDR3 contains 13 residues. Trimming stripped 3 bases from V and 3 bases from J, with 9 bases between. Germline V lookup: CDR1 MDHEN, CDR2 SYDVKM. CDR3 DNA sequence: TGTGCCAGCAGTTTTGGTGGGGGCTACGAGCAGTACTTC. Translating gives CASSFGGGYEQYF.

CDR3 DNA sequence: TGCGCCAGCAGCTTGTCCTCAGGGGGCAGGACTGAAGCTTTCTTT. It specifies CASSLSSGGRTEAFF. The chain uses TRBV5-1 and TRBJ1-1; TRBD1 aligns across 8 bases. With 1 base clipped from V and 5 bases from J, the junction kept 7 bases outside the gene matches. The germline V gene has CDR1 SGHRS and CDR2 YFSETQ. The CDR3 is 15 amino acids.

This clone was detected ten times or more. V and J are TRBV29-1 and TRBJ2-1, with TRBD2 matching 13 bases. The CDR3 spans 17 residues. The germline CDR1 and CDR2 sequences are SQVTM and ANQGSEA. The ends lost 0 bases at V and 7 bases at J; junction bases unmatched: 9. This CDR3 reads CSVEDGGLAGISNEQFF. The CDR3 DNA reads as TGCAGCGTTGAAGATGGGGGACTAGCGGGAATCTCTAATGAGCAGTTCTTC.

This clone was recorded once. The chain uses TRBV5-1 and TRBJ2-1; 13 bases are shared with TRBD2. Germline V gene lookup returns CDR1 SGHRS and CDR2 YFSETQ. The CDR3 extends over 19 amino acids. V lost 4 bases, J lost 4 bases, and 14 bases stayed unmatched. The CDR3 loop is CASSARLAGGPQVYNEQFF. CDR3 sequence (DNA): TGCGCCAGCAGCGCCAGACTAGCGGGAGGCCCTCAGGTTTACAATGAGCAGTTCTTC.

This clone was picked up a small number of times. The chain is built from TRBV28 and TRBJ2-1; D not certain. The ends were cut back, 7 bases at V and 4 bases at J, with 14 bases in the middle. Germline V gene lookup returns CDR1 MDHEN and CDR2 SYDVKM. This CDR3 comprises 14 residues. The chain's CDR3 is CASMGSSWYNEQFF. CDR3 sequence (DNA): TGTGCCAGCATGGGCAGCTCTTGGTACAATGAGCAGTTCTTC.

CDR3 loop: CSASRVPEAFF. The CDR3 DNA follows: TGCAGTGCTAGCAGGGTTCCTGAAGCTTTCTTT. The V call is TRBV20-1, the J call TRBJ1-1, with a tentative D call TRBD1 (5 bases). Deletions cut 3 bases from V and 6 bases from J, with 8 bases between. Germline CDR1 DFQATT, CDR2 SNEGSKA (reference sequence). This CDR3 has 11 amino acids.

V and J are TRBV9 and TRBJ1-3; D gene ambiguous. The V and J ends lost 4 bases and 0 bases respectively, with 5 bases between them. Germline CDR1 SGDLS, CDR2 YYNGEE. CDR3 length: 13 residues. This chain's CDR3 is CASSMDSGNTIYF. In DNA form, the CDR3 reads TGTGCCAGCAGCATGGACTCTGGAAACACCATATATTTT.

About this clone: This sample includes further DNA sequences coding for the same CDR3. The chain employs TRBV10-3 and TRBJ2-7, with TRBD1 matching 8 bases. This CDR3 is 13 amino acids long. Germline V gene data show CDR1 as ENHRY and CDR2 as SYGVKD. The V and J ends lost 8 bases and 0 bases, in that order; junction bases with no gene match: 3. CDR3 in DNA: TGTGCCATCCGGGACAGGAGCTCCTACGAGCAGTACTTC. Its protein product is CAIRDRSSYEQYF.

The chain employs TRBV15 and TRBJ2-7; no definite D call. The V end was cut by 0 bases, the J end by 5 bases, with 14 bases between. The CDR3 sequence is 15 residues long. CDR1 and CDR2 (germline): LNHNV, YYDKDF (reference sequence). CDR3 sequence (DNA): TGTGCCACCAGCAGAGATTTTGCCAGCGCTGACGAGCAGTACTTC. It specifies CATSRDFASADEQYF.

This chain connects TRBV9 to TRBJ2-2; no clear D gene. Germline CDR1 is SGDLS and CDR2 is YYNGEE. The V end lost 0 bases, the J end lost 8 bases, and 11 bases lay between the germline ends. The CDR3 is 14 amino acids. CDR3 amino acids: CASSVEGYLGELFF. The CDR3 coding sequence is TGTGCCAGCAGCGTAGAGGGTTATTTGGGGGAGCTGTTTTTT. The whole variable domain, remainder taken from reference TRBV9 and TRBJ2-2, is DSGVTQTPKHLITATGQRVTLRCSPRSGDLSVYWYQQSLDQGLQFLIQYYNGEERAKGNILERFSAQQFPDLHSELNLSSLELGDSALYFCASSVEGYLGELFFGEGSRLTVL.

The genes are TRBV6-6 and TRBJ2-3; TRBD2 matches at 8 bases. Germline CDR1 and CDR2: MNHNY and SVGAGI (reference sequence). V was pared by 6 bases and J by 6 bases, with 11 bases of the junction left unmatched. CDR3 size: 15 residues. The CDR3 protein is CASSPGWREDDTQYF. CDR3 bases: TGTGCCAGCAGCCCGGGGTGGCGGGAGGACGATACGCAGTATTTT.

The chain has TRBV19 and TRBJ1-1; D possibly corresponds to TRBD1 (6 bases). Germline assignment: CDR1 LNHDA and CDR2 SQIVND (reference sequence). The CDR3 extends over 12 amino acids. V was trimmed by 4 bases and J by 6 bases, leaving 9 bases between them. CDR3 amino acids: CASSTQGSEAFF. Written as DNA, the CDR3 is TGTGCCAGTAGTACACAGGGCTCTGAAGCTTTCTTT.

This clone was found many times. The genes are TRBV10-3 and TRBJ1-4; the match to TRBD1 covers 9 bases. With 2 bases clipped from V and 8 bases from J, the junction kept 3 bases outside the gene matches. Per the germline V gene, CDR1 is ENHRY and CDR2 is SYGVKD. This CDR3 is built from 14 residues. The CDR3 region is CAISEGTGREKLFF. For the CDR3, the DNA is TGTGCCATCAGTGAGGGGACAGGGCGGGAAAAACTGTTTTTT.

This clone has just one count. CDR3 loop: CASSQVLLSGEQYF. In DNA, the CDR3 is TGCGCCAGCAGCCAAGTCCTCTTATCGGGGGAGCAGTACTTC. The gene calls are TRBV4-3 and TRBJ2-7, with D possibly being TRBD2 (5 bases). CDR1 and CDR2 (germline): LGHNA, YSLEER. Trimming removed 1 base from V and 7 bases from J, with 14 bases in between. This CDR3 contains 14 residues.

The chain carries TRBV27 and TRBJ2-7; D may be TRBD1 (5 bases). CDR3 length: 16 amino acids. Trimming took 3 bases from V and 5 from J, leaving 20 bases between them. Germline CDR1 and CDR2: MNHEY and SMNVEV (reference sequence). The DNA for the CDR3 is TGTGCCAGCAGTTTGGGGCCGTTCAGGGTAGTCCACGAGCAGTACTTC. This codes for CASSLGPFRVVHEQYF.

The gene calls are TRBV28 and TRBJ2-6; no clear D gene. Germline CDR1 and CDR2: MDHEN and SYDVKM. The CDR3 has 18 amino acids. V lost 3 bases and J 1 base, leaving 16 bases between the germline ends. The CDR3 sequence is CASSFRARIPSGANVLTF. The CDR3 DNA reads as TGTGCCAGCAGTTTTAGGGCCAGAATCCCTTCTGGGGCCAACGTCCTGACTTTC.

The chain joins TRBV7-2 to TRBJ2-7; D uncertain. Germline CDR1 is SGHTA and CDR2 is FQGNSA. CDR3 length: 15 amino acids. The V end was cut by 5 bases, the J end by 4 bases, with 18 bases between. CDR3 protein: CASSPLRAQTYEQYF. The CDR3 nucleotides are TGTGCCAGCAGCCCTCTCCGTGCCCAAACTTACGAGCAGTACTTC.

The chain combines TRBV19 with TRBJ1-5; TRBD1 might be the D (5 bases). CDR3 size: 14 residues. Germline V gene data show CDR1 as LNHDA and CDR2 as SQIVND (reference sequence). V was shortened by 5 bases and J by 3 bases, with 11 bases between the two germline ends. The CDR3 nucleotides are TGTGCCAGTAGTTCCAGGGAGATCAATCAGCCCCAGCATTTT. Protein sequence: CASSSREINQPQHF. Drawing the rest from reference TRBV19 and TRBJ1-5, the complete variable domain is DGGITQSPKYLFRKEGQNVTLSCEQNLNHDAMYWYRQDPGQGLRLIYYSQIVNDFQKGDIAEGYSVSREKKESFPLTVTSAQKNPTAFYLCASSSREINQPQHFGDGTRLSIL.

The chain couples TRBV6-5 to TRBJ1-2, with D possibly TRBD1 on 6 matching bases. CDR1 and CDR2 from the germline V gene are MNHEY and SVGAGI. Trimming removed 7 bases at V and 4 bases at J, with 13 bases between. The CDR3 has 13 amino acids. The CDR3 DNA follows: TGTGCCAGCACCCGGGACAACTCCTATGGCTACACCTTC. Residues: CASTRDNSYGYTF.

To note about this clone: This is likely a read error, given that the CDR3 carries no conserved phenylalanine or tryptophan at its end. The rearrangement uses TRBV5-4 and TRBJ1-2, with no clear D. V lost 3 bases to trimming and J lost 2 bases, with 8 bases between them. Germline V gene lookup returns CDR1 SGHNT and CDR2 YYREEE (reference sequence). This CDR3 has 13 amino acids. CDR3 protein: CASSSETNYGYTS. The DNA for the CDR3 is TGTGCCAGCAGCTCAGAGACGAACTATGGCTACACCTCC.

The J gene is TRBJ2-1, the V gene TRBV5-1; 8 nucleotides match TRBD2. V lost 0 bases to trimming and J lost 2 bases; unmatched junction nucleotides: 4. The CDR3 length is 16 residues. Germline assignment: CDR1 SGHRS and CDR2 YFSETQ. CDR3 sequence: CASSLVAGGAYNEQFF. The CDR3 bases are TGCGCCAGCAGCTTGGTTGCGGGAGGAGCCTACAATGAGCAGTTCTTC.

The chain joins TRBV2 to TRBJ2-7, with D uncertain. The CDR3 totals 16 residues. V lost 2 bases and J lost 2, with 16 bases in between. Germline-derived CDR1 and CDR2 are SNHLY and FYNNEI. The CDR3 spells CASSESVALTAYEQYF. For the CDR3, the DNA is TGTGCCAGCAGTGAAAGTGTGGCCCTCACTGCCTACGAGCAGTACTTC. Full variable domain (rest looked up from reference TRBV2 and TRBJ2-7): EPEVTQTPSHQVTQMGQEVILRCVPISNHLYFYWYRQILGQKVEFLVSFYNNEISEKSEIFDDQFSVERPDGSNFTLKIRSTKLEDSAMYFCASSESVALTAYEQYFGPGTRLTVT.